A selection of T cell receptor beta chains follows, all from one sample in a study of T cell responses to AZD1222 COVID-19 vaccine. Profiled with immunoSEQ multiplex PCR; TCRdb holds only in-frame clones, not every one. This sample yields 60,000 to 85,000 clones, of which 85% are seen a single time; approximately 20% belongs to the top ten. The material sequenced was peripheral blood, taken on day 0 of AZD1222 vaccination. The origin of the receptors is an adult in good health. The CDR3 runs from the conserved cysteine through the conserved F or W. The D gene is left open where the match is weak. Not every row has a clone size; where given, it reads once, few, many or a size class.

J: TRBJ2-3
V: TRBV7-2
D: TRBD2
size: NA
CDR3: CASSTDGTSGDTQYF
DNA: TGTGCCAGCAGCACCGACGGGACTAGCGGAGATACGCAGTATTTT

J: TRBJ1-1
V: TRBV6-5
D: NA
size: NA
CDR3: CASIQSRWATEAFF
DNA: TGTGCCAGCATACAGAGTCGCTGGGCCACTGAAGCTTTCTTT

J: TRBJ2-5
V: TRBV5-1
D: TRBD1
size: NA
CDR3: CASSLGQGIGQETQYF
DNA: TGCGCCAGCAGCTTGGGACAGGGGATAGGGCAAGAGACCCAGTACTTC

J: TRBJ2-5
V: TRBV2
D: NA
size: NA
CDR3: CASSANQETQYF
DNA: TGTGCCAGCAGTGCGAACCAAGAGACCCAGTACTTC

J: TRBJ2-7
V: TRBV6-5
D: NA
size: NA
CDR3: CATKEGLWNGYEQYF
DNA: TGTGCCACCAAGGAGGGTCTCTGGAACGGCTACGAGCAGTACTTC

J: TRBJ2-1
V: TRBV7-6
D: NA
size: NA
CDR3: CASSQGQGSSYNEQFF
DNA: TGTGCCAGCAGCCAAGGGCAGGGGAGCTCCTACAATGAGCAGTTCTTC

J: TRBJ2-2
V: TRBV6-5
D: TRBD2
size: NA
CDR3: CASRELAGPGELFF
DNA: TGTGCCAGCAGGGAGTTAGCGGGGCCTGGGGAGCTGTTTTTT

J: TRBJ2-3
V: TRBV4-1
D: TRBD2
size: NA
CDR3: CASSQGGLAGITDTQYF
DNA: TGCGCCAGCAGCCAAGGAGGACTAGCGGGAATCACAGATACGCAGTATTTT

J: TRBJ2-7
V: TRBV7-2
D: NA
size: few
CDR3: CASSLAELAEQYF
DNA: TGTGCCAGCAGCTTAGCGGAACTGGCCGAGCAGTACTTC

J: TRBJ1-1
V: TRBV4-1
D: NA
size: NA
CDR3: CASSHSRLRGRRREAFF
DNA: TGCGCCAGCAGCCACTCCAGGCTCCGGGGGCGGAGGAGGGAAGCTTTCTTT

J: TRBJ2-3
V: TRBV2
D: TRBD1
size: NA
CDR3: CASSEAWTGGSDTQYF
DNA: TGTGCCAGCAGTGAAGCGTGGACAGGGGGCTCAGATACGCAGTATTTT

J: TRBJ2-7
V: TRBV6-1
D: NA
size: NA
CDR3: CASSEHLEQYF
DNA: TGTGCCAGCAGTGAACACCTCGAGCAGTACTTC

J: TRBJ2-1
V: TRBV10-1
D: TRBD2
size: NA
CDR3: CASSDPLASSYNEQFF
DNA: TGCGCCAGCAGTGACCCACTAGCGAGCTCCTACAATGAGCAGTTCTTC

J: TRBJ1-2
V: TRBV6-5
D: NA
size: once
CDR3: CATWDRGQFNYGYTF
DNA: TGTGCCACCTGGGACCGCGGACAGTTTAACTATGGCTACACCTTC

J: TRBJ2-1
V: TRBV27
D: NA
size: NA
CDR3: CASSSPGAEQFF
DNA: TGTGCCAGCAGTTCTCCGGGAGCTGAGCAGTTCTTC

J: TRBJ2-1
V: TRBV14
D: TRBD2
size: NA
CDR3: CASSPRTSGRITEQFF
DNA: TGTGCCAGCAGCCCCAGGACTAGCGGGAGAATTACGGAGCAGTTCTTC